What follows are 23 T cell receptor beta chains derived from one specimen sequenced in a study of blood T cell repertoires in COVID-19. Libraries were prepared by immunoSEQ multiplex PCR; TCRdb keeps only in-frame clonotypes and omits some of them. The sample carries around 210,000 clones, roughly four fifths recorded once. Sequencing was done on a sample of peripheral blood. Every receptor here comes from a woman aged 80 or over with COVID-19, enrolled during active disease.

The V call is TRBV3-1 (or the pseudogene TRBV3-2), the J call TRBJ2-2; 13 positions agree with TRBD2. V shed 5 bases and J 2 bases; nucleotides not matched to a gene: 5. This CDR3 comprises 17 residues. Germline CDR1 is LGHDT and CDR2 is YNNKEL (reference sequence). CDR3 sequence: CASSSRGLAGNTGELFF. The CDR3 nucleotides are TGTGCCAGCAGCTCTCGGGGACTAGCGGGAAACACCGGGGAGCTGTTTTTT.

This chain's CDR3 is CASRMGPSGSLDTQYF. CDR3 DNA: TGCGCCAGCAGGATGGGCCCTAGCGGGAGTTTAGATACGCAGTATTTT. This chain connects TRBV5-1 to TRBJ2-3; 10 nucleotides align to TRBD2. Trimming cost V 5 bases and J 5 bases; bases outside gene matches: 11. The CDR3 sequence is 16 residues long. The V gene's germline CDR1 is SGHRS and CDR2 YFSETQ.

This clone came up once. The chain recombines TRBV20-1 with TRBJ2-7; 9 positions agree with TRBD2. The CDR3 is 14 amino acids. CDR1 and CDR2 from the germline V gene are DFQATT and SNEGSKA (reference sequence). Trimming took 3 bases from V and 3 from J; bases not matched to a gene: 6. CDR3: CSASPGAGGYEQYF. The CDR3 DNA is TGCAGTGCTAGTCCTGGAGCGGGAGGCTACGAGCAGTACTTC.

The chain joins TRBV28 to TRBJ2-4; D possibly corresponds to TRBD2 (6 bases). This CDR3 has 14 amino acids. CDR1 is MDHEN, CDR2 SYDVKM, per germline. With 3 bases removed from V and 7 bases from J, the gap between germline ends came to 13 bases. The CDR3 here is CASSLAGRGNIQYF. The CDR3 bases are TGTGCCAGCAGTTTGGCAGGCCGGGGGAACATTCAGTACTTC.

In this sample, this clone turned up a few times. The chain employs TRBV2 and TRBJ1-1; D is unresolved. Germline V gene sequence: CDR1 SNHLY, CDR2 FYNNEI. The CDR3 spans 13 residues. V lost 5 bases to trimming and J lost 5 bases, with 12 bases between them. For the CDR3, the DNA is TGTGCCAGCAGTCCTTGGGCGGGGACTGAAGCTTTCTTT. Translating it yields CASSPWAGTEAFF.

This rearrangement joins TRBV29-1 to TRBJ2-3, with 9 bases that match TRBD2. The CDR3 has 13 residues. Germline loops: CDR1 SQVTM, CDR2 ANQGSEA. Losses at the gene ends were 7 bases for V and 0 bases for J; bases not matched to a gene: 2. The CDR3 loop reads CSATSGSTDTQYF. In DNA form, the CDR3 reads TGCAGCGCCACTAGCGGGAGCACAGATACGCAGTATTTT.

The rearrangement uses TRBV6-1 and TRBJ2-2; D possibly corresponds to TRBD1 (6 bases). The CDR3 is made up of 14 amino acids. The V and J ends lost 2 bases and 5 bases respectively, with 9 bases between them. Germline CDR1 and CDR2: MNHNS and SASEGT. The CDR3 DNA reads as TGTGCCAGCAGTGAATTAAGGGGGACCGGGGAGCTGTTTTTT. This codes for CASSELRGTGELFF.

This chain links TRBV5-4 with TRBJ2-4; D unclear. CDR3 length equals 16 residues. V was pared by 4 bases and J by 0 bases, with 14 bases between. CDR1 is SGHNT, CDR2 YYREEE, per germline (reference sequence). The CDR3 DNA follows: TGTGCCAGCAGCCCTAGTGCGGATCTAGCCAAAAACATTCAGTACTTC. Its translation is CASSPSADLAKNIQYF.

This clone was recorded once. Different DNA sequences within this sample yield the same CDR3. V and J are TRBV18 and TRBJ1-2; 9 nucleotides align to TRBD1. CDR1 and CDR2 from the germline V gene are KGHSH and LQKENI. V shed 6 bases, J shed 3 bases, and the junction held 5 bases outside the gene matches. The CDR3 extends over 14 amino acids. CDR3 nucleotides: TGTGCCAGCTCGCCGGGACAGGGTGACTATGGCTACACCTTC. This translates into CASSPGQGDYGYTF.

The gene calls are TRBV24-1 and TRBJ2-2; 9 nucleotides align to TRBD1. CDR3 length: 13 amino acids. Germline assignment: CDR1 KGHDR and CDR2 SFDVKD. Unmatched junction bases numbered 1, after V lost 8 bases and J lost 4 bases. CDR3 nucleotide sequence: TGTGCCACCATGGACAGGGGCACCGGGGAGCTGTTTTTT. Its translation: CATMDRGTGELFF.

CDR3 loop: CASSSGLAGEKQYF. In DNA, the CDR3 is TGCGCCAGCAGCTCGGGACTAGCGGGAGAGAAGCAGTATTTT. The chain recombines TRBV5-1 with TRBJ2-3, with 14 nucleotides matching TRBD2. The CDR3 has 14 amino acids. The germline CDR1 and CDR2 sequences are SGHRS and YFSETQ. The V segment lost 3 bases and the J segment 11 bases; nucleotides outside the gene matches: 5.

The J gene is TRBJ1-5, the V gene TRBV28; D may be TRBD1 (5 bases). The V end was cut by 6 bases, the J end by 5 bases, with 8 bases between. The germline V gene has CDR1 MDHEN and CDR2 SYDVKM. The CDR3 has 12 amino acids. CDR3: CASSQGYQPQHF. CDR3 bases: TGTGCCAGCAGCCAGGGTTATCAGCCCCAGCATTTT.

The chain has TRBV21-1 and TRBJ2-7; no check of the table's D call, TRBD1, against the DNA was made. TRBV21-1 is reported as a pseudogene. CDR3 size: 19 residues. The CDR3 bases are TGTGCCACTTCACCAACCAGTTCTTTAGGACAGGTGAAATATCGCGAGCAGTACTTC. Translation: CATSPTSSLGQVKYREQYF.

The chain uses TRBV4-2 and TRBJ1-1, with TRBD1 matching 8 bases. Germline CDR1 and CDR2: LGHNA and YNFKEQ. The CDR3 length is 15 residues. The V segment lost 5 bases and the J segment 1 base; nucleotides outside the gene matches: 6. The CDR3 region is CASSVPGTGNTEAFF. The CDR3 DNA sequence: TGTGCCAGCAGCGTCCCCGGGACAGGGAACACTGAAGCTTTCTTT.

The CDR3 sequence: CSVGGPRGLDEQYF. CDR3 nucleotides: TGCAGCGTTGGAGGGCCCAGGGGATTGGACGAGCAGTACTTC. The chain joins TRBV29-1 to TRBJ2-7; perhaps TRBD1 as D (6 bases). This CDR3 is built from 14 residues. From germline, CDR1 is SQVTM and CDR2 ANQGSEA. V dropped 4 bases and J dropped 5 bases, with 18 bases sitting between them.

The V call is TRBV19, the J call TRBJ2-3; no clear D. V lost 8 bases and J lost 4, with 10 bases in between. Germline lookup yields CDR1 LNHDA and CDR2 SQIVND (reference sequence). CDR3 length: 12 residues. CDR3 loop: CASAARSDTQYF. The DNA of the CDR3 is TGTGCCAGTGCCGCACGGTCAGATACGCAGTATTTT.

This clone appeared a single time. This chain links TRBV7-9 with TRBJ1-4; maybe TRBD1 (5 bases). V was shortened by 1 base and J by 7 bases, with 7 bases between the two germline ends. The CDR3 is 13 residues long. CDR1 is SEHNR, CDR2 FQNEAQ, per germline (reference sequence). The CDR3: CASSLDRLEKLFF. CDR3 DNA sequence: TGTGCCAGCAGCTTAGACAGGCTTGAAAAACTGTTTTTT.

This clone was recorded a few times. The chain couples TRBV6-6 to TRBJ1-2; D unresolved. V lost 6 bases, J lost 6 bases, and 14 bases lay in between. The CDR3 runs 13 residues. In germline, CDR1 is MNHNY, CDR2 SVGAGI (reference sequence). The DNA of the CDR3 is TGTGCCAGCAGCCCCCGCCCGGTCAATGGCTACACCTTC. It yields the protein CASSPRPVNGYTF.

Here the CDR3 DNA reads TGTGCCAGCAGTGTATGGCACAATAATGAAAAACTGTTTTTT. Its protein is CASSVWHNNEKLFF. The J gene is TRBJ1-4, the V gene TRBV6-1; D not certain. The V end lost 4 bases, the J end lost 4 bases, and 10 bases lay between the germline ends. Germline CDR1 MNHNS, CDR2 SASEGT. This CDR3 has 14 residues.

The V call is TRBV3-1 (or the pseudogene TRBV3-2), the J call TRBJ2-3; D ambiguous. This CDR3 has 12 residues. V was pared by 4 bases and J by 10 bases, with 12 bases between. CDR1 and CDR2 from the germline V gene are LGHDT and YNNKEL (reference sequence). CDR3 sequence: CASSPVGAPQYF. The CDR3 nucleotides are TGTGCCAGCAGCCCTGTCGGTGCTCCGCAGTATTTT.

The CDR3 region is CASSEKGVGGGTLTYEQYF. CDR3 DNA sequence: TGTGCCAGCAGTGAAAAGGGTGTTGGCGGGGGGACCCTTACCTACGAGCAGTACTTC. The chain couples TRBV2 to TRBJ2-7, with 8 bases matching TRBD2. The V and J ends lost 2 bases and 2 bases, in that order; junction bases with no gene match: 17. CDR1 is SNHLY, CDR2 FYNNEI, per germline. The CDR3 spans 19 residues.

As regards this clone: This sample includes further DNA sequences coding for the same CDR3. The chain combines TRBV18 with TRBJ1-3, with 8 nucleotides matching TRBD1. The CDR3 spans 16 residues. Germline V lookup: CDR1 KGHSH, CDR2 LQKENI. V lost 2 bases, J lost 0 bases, and 3 bases stayed unmatched. The CDR3 spells CASSPSGQGSGNTIYF. CDR3 DNA: TGTGCCAGCTCACCATCTGGACAGGGCTCTGGAAACACCATATATTTT.

The chain recombines TRBV7-3 with TRBJ2-3, with D unclear. The CDR3 length is 13 residues. Trimming shortened V by 5 bases and J by 0 bases, and 6 bases separated the two germline ends. CDR1 and CDR2 from the germline V gene are SGHTA and FQGTGA. CDR3 sequence (DNA): TGTGCCAGCAGCCGTACTAGCACAGATACGCAGTATTTT. Its protein is CASSRTSTDTQYF. Full variable domain (remainder filled in from reference TRBV7-3 and TRBJ2-3): GAGVSQTPSNKVTEKGKYVELRCDPISGHTALYWYRQSLGQGPEFLIYFQGTGAADDSGLPNDRFFAVRPEGSVSTLKIQRTERGDSAVYLCASSRTSTDTQYFGPGTRLTVL.